One sample yielded the 32 T cell receptor beta chains listed below, sequenced in a study of blood T cell repertoires in COVID-19. Profiled with immunoSEQ multiplex PCR; TCRdb holds only in-frame clones, not every one. Among roughly 300,000 clones, 80% to 90% were seen once, and the ten largest hold about 1.4%. The sample was peripheral blood. The source of these receptors is a woman in her thirties or forties who had recovered from COVID-19.

The gene calls are TRBV3-1 (or the pseudogene TRBV3-2) and TRBJ1-5; D uncertain. The germline V gene encodes CDR1 LGHDT and CDR2 YNNKEL (reference sequence). Between the trimmed V and J ends, which lost 2 bases and 7 bases, there was a span of 12 bases. The CDR3 runs to 14 residues. The CDR3 DNA reads TGTGCCAGCAGCCAACGGGCAGAGCGGCAGCCCCAGCATTTT. Protein product: CASSQRAERQPQHF.

V is TRBV11-3 and J is TRBJ1-1, with 7 bases aligning to TRBD1. Germline CDR1 reads SGHNT; CDR2 reads YENEEA. The CDR3 consists of 13 residues. Trimming removed 6 bases from V and 5 bases from J; junction bases left unmatched: 6. The CDR3: CASSHDRATEAFF. Here the CDR3 DNA reads TGTGCCAGCAGTCACGACAGGGCGACTGAAGCTTTCTTT.

The V call is TRBV11-2, the J call TRBJ2-3; 10 positions agree with TRBD1. V gave up 2 bases and J gave up 0 bases; unmatched junction bases: 2. Germline CDR1 reads SGHAT; CDR2 reads FQNNGV. The CDR3 length is 16 residues. This chain's CDR3 is CASSLRGQGSTDTQYF. The CDR3 DNA reads TGTGCCAGCAGCTTAAGGGGACAGGGGAGCACAGATACGCAGTATTTT.

This clone was counted ten times or more. V gene TRBV7-8 combines with J gene TRBJ1-5; D is unclear. Trimming stripped 5 bases from V and 2 bases from J, with 7 bases between. The germline gives CDR1 SGHVS, CDR2 FQNEAQ. The CDR3 runs to 13 residues. CDR3 sequence reads: CASSALGNQPQHF. CDR3 in DNA: TGTGCCAGCAGCGCGCTAGGCAATCAGCCCCAGCATTTT.

V is TRBV5-1 and J is TRBJ2-7, with 7 bases aligning to TRBD2. The CDR3 loop spans 15 amino acids. The germline CDR1 and CDR2 sequences are SGHRS and YFSETQ. The V gene end was trimmed by 2 bases and the J gene end by 0 bases; junction bases not matched to a gene: 5. The CDR3 loop is CASSLGAGDSYEQYF. Written as DNA, the CDR3 is TGCGCCAGCAGCTTAGGCGCGGGGGACTCCTACGAGCAGTACTTC.

V gene TRBV5-6 combines with J gene TRBJ2-5; TRBD1 is a possible D gene (5 bases). V lost 0 bases and J lost 5, with 11 bases in between. The CDR3 runs 14 residues. CDR1 is SGHDT, CDR2 YYEEEE, per germline. The CDR3 is CASSLGQPEETQYF. DNA for the CDR3: TGTGCCAGCAGCTTGGGACAGCCAGAGGAGACCCAGTACTTC.

The chain links TRBV4-1 to TRBJ1-1; D remains unclear. CDR1 and CDR2 (germline): MGHRA, YSYEKL. Trimming took 4 bases from V and 3 from J, leaving 15 bases between them. The CDR3 runs 15 residues. CDR3 protein: CASSLGPLRDTEAFF. DNA for the CDR3: TGCGCCAGCAGCCTTGGACCCTTGAGGGACACTGAAGCTTTCTTT.

This clone appeared a single time. The chain employs TRBV10-1 and TRBJ1-6; the match to TRBD1 covers 8 bases. With V trimmed by 6 bases and J by 8 bases, 9 bases remained unmatched. The CDR3 runs 15 residues. Per germline, CDR1 WNHNN and CDR2 SYGVQD (reference sequence). Here the CDR3 reads CASSEGTGAYSPLHF. DNA of the CDR3: TGCGCCAGCAGCGAGGGGACAGGCGCTTATTCACCCCTCCACTTT.

This clone has just a few counts. The V and J genes are TRBV5-6 and TRBJ2-1, with a tentative D call TRBD2 (7 bases). Germline lookup yields CDR1 SGHDT and CDR2 YYEEEE. Trimming removed 1 base at V and 8 bases at J, with 10 bases between. CDR3 length: 13 amino acids. The CDR3 here is CASSLIGGDEQFF. CDR3 bases: TGTGCCAGCAGCTTGATAGGGGGGGATGAGCAGTTCTTC.

The rearrangement uses TRBV27 and TRBJ1-3, with 7 bases lining up with TRBD1. Germline assignment: CDR1 MNHEY and CDR2 SMNVEV (reference sequence). The CDR3 spans 14 residues. Losses at the gene ends were 2 bases for V and 2 bases for J; bases not matched to a gene: 0. Written as DNA, the CDR3 is TGTGCCAGCAGTTTAACAGGGGCTGGAAACACCATATATTTT. Encoded protein: CASSLTGAGNTIYF.

The rearrangement links TRBV7-9 to TRBJ1-3; the D gene is possibly TRBD1 (6 bases). Trimming cost V 4 bases and J 0 bases, with 10 bases left between them. The CDR3 extends over 15 amino acids. Germline CDR1 and CDR2: SEHNR and FQNEAQ (reference sequence). The CDR3 nucleotides read TGTGCCAGCAGCTCGAGGGGGAACTCTGGAAACACCATATATTTT. Translated: CASSSRGNSGNTIYF.

The rearrangement uses TRBV7-7 and TRBJ1-2; D remains ambiguous. Per germline, CDR1 SSHAT and CDR2 FNYEAQ (reference sequence). V was clipped by 4 bases and J by 5 bases, with 20 bases between them. The CDR3 loop spans 16 amino acids. The CDR3 DNA sequence: TGTGCCAGCAGCTATGGCAGTCCGCGAAAGGAGTATGGCTACACCTTC. As protein: CASSYGSPRKEYGYTF.

This chain links TRBV2 with TRBJ2-3; 10 nucleotides agree with TRBD1. The CDR3 is made up of 14 amino acids. J gave up 6 bases and V 6 bases, and 6 bases lay outside the gene matches. Germline CDR1 and CDR2: SNHLY and FYNNEI. CDR3 sequence: CASSRDRGADTQYF. The CDR3 nucleotides read TGTGCCAGCAGCCGGGACAGGGGTGCGGATACGCAGTATTTT.

The CDR3 nucleotides read TGTGCCAGCTCCCCAGGGAGGACTGAAGCTTTCTTT. It is translated as CASSPGRTEAFF. The chain uses TRBV18 and TRBJ1-1; tentatively, D is TRBD1 (5 bases). CDR1 and CDR2 from the germline V gene are KGHSH and LQKENI. The CDR3 extends over 12 amino acids. V lost 6 bases to trimming and J lost 5 bases, with 10 bases between them.

This chain links TRBV6-5 with TRBJ1-2; 11 bases fit TRBD1. V was clipped by 10 bases and J by 8 bases; unmatched bases: 12. The CDR3 consists of 14 residues. The V gene's germline CDR1 is MNHEY and CDR2 SVGAGI. In DNA, the CDR3 is TGTGCCACCCGAACCGGGACAGGGGGACGGGGCTACACCTTC. As protein: CATRTGTGGRGYTF.

The CDR3, as DNA: TGTGCCAGCTCACCACTGAGCCTAGCGGCCCACACAGATACGCAGTATTTT. Translated, it gives CASSPLSLAAHTDTQYF. J is TRBJ2-3 and V is TRBV18; 7 bases are a match to TRBD2. Trimming cost V 1 base and J 2 bases; bases outside gene matches: 9. The germline V gene encodes CDR1 KGHSH and CDR2 LQKENI. This CDR3 has 17 residues.

This clone was observed once. The chain recombines TRBV2 with TRBJ2-5, with 7 bases matching TRBD2. The V segment lost 7 bases and the J segment 0 bases; nucleotides outside the gene matches: 5. Per germline, CDR1 SNHLY and CDR2 FYNNEI. CDR3 length: 14 amino acids. This chain's CDR3 is CASMGGVNQETQYF. The DNA of the CDR3 is TGTGCCAGCATGGGAGGGGTAAACCAAGAGACCCAGTACTTC.

The chain employs TRBV5-6 and TRBJ1-1; D is possibly TRBD1 (6 bases). Per germline, CDR1 SGHDT and CDR2 YYEEEE. The CDR3 length is 17 residues. V lost 1 base to trimming and J lost 6 bases, with 22 bases between them. The chain's CDR3 is CASSLLGKGRGIAEAFF. The CDR3, as DNA: TGTGCCAGCAGCTTGTTGGGGAAGGGCAGGGGAATCGCTGAAGCTTTCTTT. Combining the CDR3 with reference TRBV5-6 and TRBJ1-1 gives the whole variable domain DAGVTQSPTHLIKTRGQQVTLRCSPKSGHDTVSWYQQALGQGPQFIFQYYEEEERQRGNFPDRFSGHQFPNYSSELNVNALLLGDSALYLCASSLLGKGRGIAEAFFGQGTRLTVV.

This clone was counted once. This chain uses TRBV10-2 with TRBJ2-5; TRBD1 is a possible D gene (6 bases). The length of the CDR3 is 12 residues. Germline V gives CDR1 WSHSY, CDR2 SAAADI. V gave up 5 bases and J gave up 4 bases, with 8 bases separating them. The CDR3 coding sequence is TGCGCCAGCAGTCAGGGGCTAGAGACCCAGTACTTC. It specifies CASSQGLETQYF.

This clone is a singleton in its sample. The CDR3 sequence is CASSSGEGTGELFF. The CDR3 region has the DNA TGTGCCAGCAGTTCGGGGGAAGGAACCGGGGAGCTGTTTTTT. The rearrangement uses TRBV28 and TRBJ2-2, with D possibly being TRBD2 (6 bases). This CDR3 spans 14 amino acids. Trimming took off 4 bases at V and 5 bases at J, with 11 bases between the two ends. The V gene's germline CDR1 is MDHEN and CDR2 SYDVKM.

As regards this clone: The same CDR3 arises from other DNA sequences in this sample as well. The V gene is TRBV5-1, the J gene TRBJ1-3, with TRBD1 identical over 7 bases. With V trimmed by 4 bases and J by 4 bases, 8 bases remained unmatched. This CDR3 has 15 residues. Germline assignment: CDR1 SGHRS and CDR2 YFSETQ. The CDR3 DNA sequence: TGCGCCAGCAGCCTAGGGACAGCGTCGGGAAACACCATATATTTT. Protein product: CASSLGTASGNTIYF.

The chain links TRBV6-5 to TRBJ2-7, with 10 bases lining up with TRBD2. Germline V gives CDR1 MNHEY, CDR2 SVGAGI. The CDR3 is 16 amino acids. V lost 0 bases and J lost 2; bases outside the gene matches: 4. In nucleotides, the CDR3 is TGTGCCAGCAGTTACTCGATCAGCGGGGGGGCCTACGAGCAGTACTTC. Its translation: CASSYSISGGAYEQYF.

This chain uses TRBV5-1 with TRBJ1-1; D perhaps matches TRBD1 (5 bases). The CDR3 sequence is 14 residues long. Trimming left V 1 base short and J 3 bases short, with 10 bases between. The germline gives CDR1 SGHRS, CDR2 YFSETQ. The CDR3 is CASSLSGYYTEAFF. CDR3 nucleotide sequence: TGCGCCAGCAGCTTGTCAGGGTATTACACTGAAGCTTTCTTT.

The CDR3 loop is CSVAERANYGYTF. CDR3 in DNA: TGCAGCGTTGCGGAGCGCGCTAACTATGGCTACACCTTC. The chain is built from TRBV29-1 and TRBJ1-2; D is undetermined. The germline V gene has CDR1 SQVTM and CDR2 ANQGSEA. The V gene lost 4 bases and the J gene lost 0 bases, with 9 bases spanning the gap. The CDR3 is made up of 13 amino acids. The complete variable domain, with remaining parts taken from reference TRBV29-1 and TRBJ1-2, reads SAVISQKPSRDICQRGTSLTIQCQVDSQVTMMFWYRQQPGQSLTLIATANQGSEATYESGFVIDKFPISRPNLTFSTLTVSNMSPEDSSIYLCSVAERANYGYTFGSGTRLTVV.

This clone was seen repeatedly, ten times or more. In nucleotides, the CDR3 is TGTGCCAGCAGCGTAGATCGCTACAATGAGCAGTTCTTC. Its protein is CASSVDRYNEQFF. The chain uses TRBV9 and TRBJ2-1; D is uncertain. The V end was cut by 0 bases, the J end by 3 bases, with 4 bases between. The CDR3 length is 13 residues. The germline V gene has CDR1 SGDLS and CDR2 YYNGEE.

The gene calls are TRBV12-5 and TRBJ1-5; D is unclear. CDR1 is LGHNT, CDR2 FRNRAP, per germline. This CDR3 is built from 14 residues. V shed 5 bases and J shed 0 bases, with 8 bases lying between them. The CDR3 loop is CASGPGFSNQPQHF. The CDR3, as DNA: TGTGCTAGTGGTCCGGGATTTAGCAATCAGCCCCAGCATTTT.

V gene TRBV7-2 combines with J gene TRBJ2-7; 7 positions agree with TRBD1. Germline V gene lookup returns CDR1 SGHTA and CDR2 FQGNSA. CDR3 size: 13 residues. Losses at the gene ends were 4 bases for V and 2 bases for J; bases not matched to a gene: 2. The CDR3 protein is CASSSDRTYEQYF. In nucleotides, the CDR3 is TGTGCCAGCAGCTCGGACAGGACCTACGAGCAGTACTTC.

The CDR3 nucleotides read TGTGCCAGCAGTTATGGGTCTAGCGGTACCCAGTACTTC. Protein: CASSYGSSGTQYF. The chain recombines TRBV6-5 with TRBJ2-5, with 7 nucleotides matching TRBD2. Germline V gene sequence: CDR1 MNHEY, CDR2 SVGAGI. The CDR3 runs to 13 residues. V lost 3 bases to trimming and J lost 8 bases; unmatched junction nucleotides: 6.

The V call is TRBV6-1, the J call TRBJ1-6; possibly TRBD1 for D (6 bases). Between the trimmed V and J ends, which lost 1 base and 1 base, there was a span of 11 bases. The CDR3 is made up of 17 amino acids. From germline, CDR1 is MNHNS and CDR2 SASEGT. This CDR3 is CASSEEQGGSYNSPLHF. The CDR3 DNA follows: TGTGCCAGCAGTGAAGAACAGGGAGGGTCCTATAATTCACCCCTCCACTTT.

The chain links TRBV15 to TRBJ1-2; no reliable D call. V shed 3 bases and J shed 4 bases, with 6 bases lying between them. The germline V gene has CDR1 LNHNV and CDR2 YYDKDF (reference sequence). This CDR3 contains 12 residues. The CDR3 is CATSRSSYGYTF. The CDR3 bases are TGTGCCACCAGCAGGTCGAGCTATGGCTACACCTTC.

This sequence joins TRBV18 and TRBJ2-3, with 11 bases identical to TRBD1. Germline V CDR1 and CDR2: KGHSH, LQKENI. This CDR3 region has 16 residues. Trimming took 1 base from V and 6 from J; bases not matched to a gene: 6. The CDR3 bases are TGTGCCAGCTCACCACTGGGACAGGGGGGGAAGGATACGCAGTATTTT. The encoded protein is CASSPLGQGGKDTQYF.

This clone has just a few counts. The chain links TRBV3-1 (or the pseudogene TRBV3-2) to TRBJ1-1; TRBD1 is a possible D gene (6 bases). There are 15 residues in the CDR3. In germline, CDR1 is LGHDT, CDR2 YNNKEL (reference sequence). Trimming cost V 1 base and J 10 bases, with 19 bases left between them. CDR3: CASSQAGAARRRAFF. CDR3 in DNA: TGTGCCAGCAGCCAAGCAGGGGCCGCCCGTCGGAGAGCTTTCTTT.